In its sample, the clone carrying this T cell receptor (beta chain) was seen a few times. Its antigen is still unknown. TCRdb called the 5' RACE reads again in MiXCR, with one record for every CDR3 protein. The data contain 200,000 to 300,000 distinct CDR3 sequences, around 15% of them singletons. These data belong to a study of T-cell memory formation after mild COVID-19. Study-wide findings and caveats: SARS-CoV-2 specificity of second-wave clones peaking day 37 was unconfirmed. Clones that contracted from day 15 to 85 had balanced CD4/CD8; later expanders were CD4+ biased.

Germline V gene data show CDR1 as LGHNA and CDR2 as YSLEER. The ends lost 0 bases at V and 4 bases at J; junction bases unmatched: 9. This CDR3 comprises 16 residues. The chain joins TRBV4-3 to TRBJ2-7; 7 positions agree with TRBD1. Sequenced sample: PBMCs or a T cell subset sorted from them (not recorded which). The clonotype originates from a young man who had mild COVID-19 (a few samples of this study predate the infection). Cell type and time point are not known. In DNA, the CDR3 is TGCGCCAGCAGCCAAGATTTAGACAGGGCTTGGTACGAGCAGTACTTC. It yields the protein CASSQDLDRAWYEQYF.